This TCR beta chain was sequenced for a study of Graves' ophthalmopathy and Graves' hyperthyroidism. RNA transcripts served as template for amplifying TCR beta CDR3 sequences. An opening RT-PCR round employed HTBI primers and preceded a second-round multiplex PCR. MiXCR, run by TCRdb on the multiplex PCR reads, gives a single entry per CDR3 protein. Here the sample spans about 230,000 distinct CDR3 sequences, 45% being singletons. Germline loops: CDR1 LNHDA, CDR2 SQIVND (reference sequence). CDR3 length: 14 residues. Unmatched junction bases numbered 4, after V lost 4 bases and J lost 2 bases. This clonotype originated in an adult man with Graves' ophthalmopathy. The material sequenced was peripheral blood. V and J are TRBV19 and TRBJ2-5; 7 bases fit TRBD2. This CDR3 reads CASSKGGRQETQYF. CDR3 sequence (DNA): TGTGCCAGTAGTAAGGGAGGGAGGCAAGAGACCCAGTACTTC.